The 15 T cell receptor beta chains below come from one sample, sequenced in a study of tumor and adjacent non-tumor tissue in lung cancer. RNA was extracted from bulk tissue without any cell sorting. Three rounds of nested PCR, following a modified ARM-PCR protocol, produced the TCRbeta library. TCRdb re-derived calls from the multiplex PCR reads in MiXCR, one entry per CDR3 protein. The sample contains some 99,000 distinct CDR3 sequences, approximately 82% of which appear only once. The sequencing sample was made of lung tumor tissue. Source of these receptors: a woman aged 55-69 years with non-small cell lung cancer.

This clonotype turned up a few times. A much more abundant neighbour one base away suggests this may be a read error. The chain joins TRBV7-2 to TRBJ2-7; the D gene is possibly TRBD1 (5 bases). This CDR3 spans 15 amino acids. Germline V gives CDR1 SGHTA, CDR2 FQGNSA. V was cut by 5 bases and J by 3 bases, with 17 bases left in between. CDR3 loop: CASSEGAGINYEQYF. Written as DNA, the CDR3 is TGTGCCAGCAGCGAAGGAGCAGGGATTAACTACGAGCAGTACTTC.

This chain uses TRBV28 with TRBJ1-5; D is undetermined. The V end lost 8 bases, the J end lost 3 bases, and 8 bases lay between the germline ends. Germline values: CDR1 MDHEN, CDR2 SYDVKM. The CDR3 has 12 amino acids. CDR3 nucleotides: TGTGCCAGCTCTAGGCTCAATCAGCCCCAGCATTTT. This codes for CASSRLNQPQHF.

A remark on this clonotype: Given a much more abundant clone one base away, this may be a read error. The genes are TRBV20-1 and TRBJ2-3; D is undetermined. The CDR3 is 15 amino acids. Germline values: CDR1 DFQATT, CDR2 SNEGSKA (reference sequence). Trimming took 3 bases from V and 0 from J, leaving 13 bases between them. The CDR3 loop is CSARATPPSTDTQYF. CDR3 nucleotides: TGCAGTGCTAGGGCGACTCCACCTAGCACAGATACGCAGTATTTT.

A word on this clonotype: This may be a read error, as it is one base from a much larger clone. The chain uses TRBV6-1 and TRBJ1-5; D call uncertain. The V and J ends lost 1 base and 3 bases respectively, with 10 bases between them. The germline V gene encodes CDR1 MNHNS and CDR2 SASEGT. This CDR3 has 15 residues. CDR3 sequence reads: CASSEGIVPNQPQHF. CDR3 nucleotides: TGTGCCAGCAGTGAAGGCATAGTCCCCAATCAGCCCCAGCATTTT.

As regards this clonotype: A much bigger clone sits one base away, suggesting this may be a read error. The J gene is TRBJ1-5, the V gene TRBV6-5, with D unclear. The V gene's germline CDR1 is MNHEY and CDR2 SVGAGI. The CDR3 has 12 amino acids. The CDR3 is CTSSSTQGTQHF. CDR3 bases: TGTACCAGCAGTTCCACGCAAGGGACCCAGCATTTT.

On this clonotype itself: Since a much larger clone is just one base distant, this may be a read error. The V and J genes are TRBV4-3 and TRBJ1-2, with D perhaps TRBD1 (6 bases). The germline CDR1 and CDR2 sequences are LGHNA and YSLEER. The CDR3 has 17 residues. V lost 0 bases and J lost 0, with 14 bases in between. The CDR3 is CASSQELGGWTNYGYTF. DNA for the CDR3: TGCGCCAGCAGCCAAGAGCTGGGGGGCTGGACTAACTATGGCTACACCTTC.

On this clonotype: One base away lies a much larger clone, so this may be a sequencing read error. The CDR3 bases are TGTGCCAGCAGCCTCCAACAAGTCCATGAGACCCAGTACTTC. Its translation: CASSLQQVHETQYF. The chain combines TRBV5-4 with TRBJ2-5, with D unclear. The V and J ends lost 4 bases and 5 bases respectively, with 15 bases between them. Germline values: CDR1 SGHNT, CDR2 YYREEE (reference sequence). CDR3 length: 14 amino acids.

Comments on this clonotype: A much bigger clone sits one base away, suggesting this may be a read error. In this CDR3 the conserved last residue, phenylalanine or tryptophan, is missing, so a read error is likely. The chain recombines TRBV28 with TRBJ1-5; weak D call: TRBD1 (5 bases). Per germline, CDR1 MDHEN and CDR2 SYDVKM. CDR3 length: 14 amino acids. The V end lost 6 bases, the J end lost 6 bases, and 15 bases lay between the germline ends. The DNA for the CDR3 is TGTGCCAGCAGAATGGGGGGGAATAGTCAGCCCCAGCATTAT. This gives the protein CASRMGGNSQPQHY.

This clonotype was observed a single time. CDR3 bases: TGTGCCAGCAGCTCGTGGGCAGGTCAAGAGACCCAGTACTTC. It specifies CASSSWAGQETQYF. The V call is TRBV11-3, the J call TRBJ2-5; D not certain. From germline, CDR1 is SGHNT and CDR2 YENEEA. The CDR3 consists of 14 residues. The germline V and J ends were trimmed by 4 bases and 2 bases, with 11 bases remaining between them.

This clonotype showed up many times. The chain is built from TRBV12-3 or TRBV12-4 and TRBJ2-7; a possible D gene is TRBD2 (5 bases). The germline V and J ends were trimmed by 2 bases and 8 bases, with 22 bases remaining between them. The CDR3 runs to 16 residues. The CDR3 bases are TGTGCCAGCAGTTTATCCAGTACGGGAACGTACGACAAGCAGTACTTC. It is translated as CASSLSSTGTYDKQYF.

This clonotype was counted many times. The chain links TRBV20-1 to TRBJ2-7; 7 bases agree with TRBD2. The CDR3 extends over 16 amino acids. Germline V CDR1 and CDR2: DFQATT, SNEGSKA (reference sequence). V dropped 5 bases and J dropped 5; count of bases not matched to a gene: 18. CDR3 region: CSAPLPLADTLHEQYF. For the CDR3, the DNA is TGCAGTGCTCCGTTACCCCTAGCGGACACGCTCCACGAGCAGTACTTC.

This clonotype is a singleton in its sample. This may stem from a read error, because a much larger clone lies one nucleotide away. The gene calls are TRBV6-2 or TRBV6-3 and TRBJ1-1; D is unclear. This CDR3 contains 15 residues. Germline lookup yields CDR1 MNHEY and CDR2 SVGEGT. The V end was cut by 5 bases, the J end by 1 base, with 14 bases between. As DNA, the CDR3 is TGTGCCAGCAGTAAAGGCATGGTGTGGAACACTGAAGCTTTCTTT. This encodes CASSKGMVWNTEAFF.

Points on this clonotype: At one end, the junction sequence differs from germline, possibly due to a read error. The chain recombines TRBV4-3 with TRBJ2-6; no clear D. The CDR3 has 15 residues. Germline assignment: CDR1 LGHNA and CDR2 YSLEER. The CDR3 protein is CARSQYGAGANVLTF. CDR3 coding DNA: TGCGCCAGAAGCCAATATGGAGCGGGGGCCAACGTCCTGACTTTC.

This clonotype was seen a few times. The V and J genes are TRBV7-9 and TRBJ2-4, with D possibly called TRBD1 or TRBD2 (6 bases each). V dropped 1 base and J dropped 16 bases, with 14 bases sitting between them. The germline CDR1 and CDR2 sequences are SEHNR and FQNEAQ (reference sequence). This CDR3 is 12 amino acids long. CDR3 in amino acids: CASSLDDRGRYF. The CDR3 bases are TGTGCCAGCAGCTTAGATGATCGGGGGCGATACTTC.

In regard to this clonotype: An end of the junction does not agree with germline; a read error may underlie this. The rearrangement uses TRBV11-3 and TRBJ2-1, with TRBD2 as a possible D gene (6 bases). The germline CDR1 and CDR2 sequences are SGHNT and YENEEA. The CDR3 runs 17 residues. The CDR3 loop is CANSLELTSWSHNEQFF. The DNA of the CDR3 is TGTGCCAACAGCTTAGAGTTAACTAGCTGGAGTCACAATGAGCAGTTCTTC.